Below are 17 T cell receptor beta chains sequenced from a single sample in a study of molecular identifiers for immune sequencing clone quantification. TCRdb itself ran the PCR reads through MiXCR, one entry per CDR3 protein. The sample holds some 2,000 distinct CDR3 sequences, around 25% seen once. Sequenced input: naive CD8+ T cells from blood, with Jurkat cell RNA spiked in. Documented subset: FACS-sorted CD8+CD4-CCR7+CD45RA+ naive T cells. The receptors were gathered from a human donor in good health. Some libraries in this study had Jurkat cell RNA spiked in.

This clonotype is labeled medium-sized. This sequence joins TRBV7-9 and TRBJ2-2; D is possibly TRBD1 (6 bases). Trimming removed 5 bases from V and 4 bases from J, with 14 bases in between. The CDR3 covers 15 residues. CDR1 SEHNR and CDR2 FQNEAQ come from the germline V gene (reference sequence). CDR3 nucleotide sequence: TGTGCCAGCAGCGAAAGAGGGACAAGCACCGGGGAGCTGTTTTTT. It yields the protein CASSERGTSTGELFF.

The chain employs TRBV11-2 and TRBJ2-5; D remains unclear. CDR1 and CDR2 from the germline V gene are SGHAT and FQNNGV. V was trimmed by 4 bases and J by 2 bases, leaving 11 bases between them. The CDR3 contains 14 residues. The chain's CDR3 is CASSYQTTQETQYF. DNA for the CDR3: TGTGCCAGCAGCTACCAAACTACACAAGAGACCCAGTACTTC.

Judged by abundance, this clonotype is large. Here the CDR3 DNA reads TGTGCCAGCAGCTTAGGAGCAGACACAGATACGCAGTATTTT. Its protein product is CASSLGADTDTQYF. The chain joins TRBV7-6 to TRBJ2-3; D call uncertain. Germline lookup yields CDR1 SGHVS and CDR2 FNYEAQ. The germline V and J ends were trimmed by 1 base and 2 bases, with 7 bases remaining between them. CDR3 length: 14 residues.

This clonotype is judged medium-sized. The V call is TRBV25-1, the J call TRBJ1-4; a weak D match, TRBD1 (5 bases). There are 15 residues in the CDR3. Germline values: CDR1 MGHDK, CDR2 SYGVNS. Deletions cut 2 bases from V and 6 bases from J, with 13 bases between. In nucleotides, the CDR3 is TGTGCCAGCAGTGAAGGGGGAAGGAGGGATGAAAAACTGTTTTTT. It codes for CASSEGGRRDEKLFF. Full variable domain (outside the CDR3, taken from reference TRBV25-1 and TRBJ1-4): EADIYQTPRYLVIGTGKKITLECSQTMGHDKMYWYQQDPGMELHLIHYSYGVNSTEKGDLSSESTVSRIRTEHFPLTLESARPSHTSQYLCASSEGGRRDEKLFFGSGTQLSVL.

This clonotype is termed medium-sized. The chain's CDR3 is CASSIYWGETQYF. As DNA, the CDR3 is TGTGCCAGTAGTATCTACTGGGGGGAGACCCAGTACTTC. The chain employs TRBV19 and TRBJ2-5; D assignment may be TRBD1 or TRBD2 (5 bases each). Trimming cost V 3 bases and J 5 bases, with 10 bases left between them. The germline gives CDR1 LNHDA, CDR2 SQIVND (reference sequence). This CDR3 has 13 amino acids.

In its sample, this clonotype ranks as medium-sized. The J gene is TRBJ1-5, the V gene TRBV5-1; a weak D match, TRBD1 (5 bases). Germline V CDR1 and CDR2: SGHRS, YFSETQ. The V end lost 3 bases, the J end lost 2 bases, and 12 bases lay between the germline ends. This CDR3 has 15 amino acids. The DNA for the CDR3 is TGCGCCAGCAGCTGGGAGGGGTTGGGCAATCAGCCCCAGCATTTT. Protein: CASSWEGLGNQPQHF.

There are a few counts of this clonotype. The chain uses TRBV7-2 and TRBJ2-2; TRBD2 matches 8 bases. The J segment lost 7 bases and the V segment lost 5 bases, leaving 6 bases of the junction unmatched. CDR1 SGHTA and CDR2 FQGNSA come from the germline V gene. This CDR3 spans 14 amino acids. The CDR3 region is CASSPGGLIGELFF. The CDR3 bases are TGTGCCAGCAGCCCGGGGGGGCTCATCGGGGAGCTGTTTTTT.

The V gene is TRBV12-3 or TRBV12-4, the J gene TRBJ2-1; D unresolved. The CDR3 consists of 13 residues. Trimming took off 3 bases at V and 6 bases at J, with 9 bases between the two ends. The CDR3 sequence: CASSFGASNEQFF. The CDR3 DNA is TGTGCCAGCAGTTTCGGAGCTAGCAATGAGCAGTTCTTC.

CDR3 nucleotides: TGTGCCAGCAGCCCTGACACCCCCGGCTACACCTTC. Amino acids: CASSPDTPGYTF. The rearrangement links TRBV12-3 or TRBV12-4 to TRBJ1-2; D gene unclear. V was clipped by 6 bases and J by 8 bases, with 13 bases between them. The CDR3 extends over 12 amino acids.

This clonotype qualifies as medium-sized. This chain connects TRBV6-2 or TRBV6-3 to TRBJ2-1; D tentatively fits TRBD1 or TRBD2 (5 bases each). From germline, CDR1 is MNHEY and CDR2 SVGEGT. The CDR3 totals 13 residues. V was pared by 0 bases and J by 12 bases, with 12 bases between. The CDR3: CASSYSRGAAQFF. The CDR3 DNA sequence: TGTGCCAGCAGTTACTCGAGAGGGGCGGCGCAGTTCTTC.

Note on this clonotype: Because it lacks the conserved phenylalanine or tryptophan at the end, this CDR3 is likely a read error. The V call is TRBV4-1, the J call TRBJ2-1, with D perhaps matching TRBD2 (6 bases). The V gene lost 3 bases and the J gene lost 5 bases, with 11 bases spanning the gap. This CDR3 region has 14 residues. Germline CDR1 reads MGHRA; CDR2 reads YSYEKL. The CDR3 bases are TGCGCCAGCAGCCAGACGGGAGCGGACAATGAGCAGTTCTCC. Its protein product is CASSQTGADNEQFS.

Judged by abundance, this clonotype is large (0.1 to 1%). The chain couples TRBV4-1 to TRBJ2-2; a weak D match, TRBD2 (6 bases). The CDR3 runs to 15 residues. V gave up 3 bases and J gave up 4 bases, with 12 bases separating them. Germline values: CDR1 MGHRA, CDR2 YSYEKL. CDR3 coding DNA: TGCGCCAGCAGCCACACAATGGGGGGCACCGGGGAGCTGTTTTTT. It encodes CASSHTMGGTGELFF.

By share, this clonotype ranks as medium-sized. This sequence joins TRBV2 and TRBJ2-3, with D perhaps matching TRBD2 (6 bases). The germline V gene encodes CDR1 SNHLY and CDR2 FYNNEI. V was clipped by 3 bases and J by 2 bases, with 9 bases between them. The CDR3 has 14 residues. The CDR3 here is CASSDGGSTDTQYF. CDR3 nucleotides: TGTGCCAGCAGTGACGGGGGATCCACAGATACGCAGTATTTT. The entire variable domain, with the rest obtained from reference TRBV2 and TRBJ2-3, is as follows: EPEVTQTPSHQVTQMGQEVILRCVPISNHLYFYWYRQILGQKVEFLVSFYNNEISEKSEIFDDQFSVERPDGSNFTLKIRSTKLEDSAMYFCASSDGGSTDTQYFGPGTRLTVL.

The CDR3 region is CAISGRQTYNEQFF. Here the CDR3 DNA reads TGTGCCATCAGTGGACGCCAGACCTACAATGAGCAGTTCTTC. V is TRBV10-3 and J is TRBJ2-1; D gene uncertain. The CDR3 contains 14 residues. V gave up 4 bases and J gave up 2 bases, with 9 bases separating them. CDR1 is ENHRY and CDR2 is SYGVKD in the germline V gene.

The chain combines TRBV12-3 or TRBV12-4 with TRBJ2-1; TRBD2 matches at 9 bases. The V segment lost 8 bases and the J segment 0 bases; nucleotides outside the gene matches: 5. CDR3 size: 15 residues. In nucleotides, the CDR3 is TGTGCCAGCCGAATAGCGGGAGCCTCCTACAATGAGCAGTTCTTC. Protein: CASRIAGASYNEQFF.

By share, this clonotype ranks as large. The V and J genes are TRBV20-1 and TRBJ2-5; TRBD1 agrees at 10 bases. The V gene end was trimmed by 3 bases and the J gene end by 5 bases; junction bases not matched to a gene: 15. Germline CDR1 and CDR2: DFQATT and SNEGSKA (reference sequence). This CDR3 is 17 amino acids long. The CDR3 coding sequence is TGCAGTGCTAGCAAACGTTCGGGACAGGGGTATGGGGAGACCCAGTACTTC. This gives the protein CSASKRSGQGYGETQYF.

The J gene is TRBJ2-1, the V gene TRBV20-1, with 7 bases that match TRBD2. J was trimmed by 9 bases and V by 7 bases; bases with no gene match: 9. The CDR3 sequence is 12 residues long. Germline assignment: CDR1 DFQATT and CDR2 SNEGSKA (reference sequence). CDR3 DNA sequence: TGCAGTGGAGCGGGGCGAGGTGGTGAGCAGTTCTTC. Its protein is CSGAGRGGEQFF.